In its sample, the clone carrying this T cell receptor (beta chain) was seen a few times. Its antigen is unknown. A single record per CDR3 protein comes from TCRdb applying MiXCR to the 5' RACE reads. The repertoire holds around 470,000 distinct CDR3 sequences, with 15% to 20% as singletons. This entry is derived from a study of T-cell memory formation after mild COVID-19. Study details: TCR clusters were mostly donor specific.

The V end lost 0 bases, the J end lost 2 bases, and 9 bases lay between the germline ends. The CDR3 spans 15 residues. Germline V gene sequence: CDR1 SGHDT, CDR2 YYEEEE. Findings and limits, study-wide: Some SARS-CoV-2-responding clones were already detected in memory before infection. Chiefly within CM and EM were the contracting CD4+ clones; CD8+ ones were within EMRA.

This TCR was recovered from an adult woman who had mild COVID-19 (a few samples of this study predate the infection). Cell type and time point are not known. Source material: PBMCs or a T cell subset sorted from them (not recorded which). V and J are TRBV5-6 and TRBJ2-1; perhaps TRBD1 as D (5 bases). As DNA, the CDR3 is TGTGCCAGCAGCTTGGCTTGGGGCGCCTACAATGAGCAGTTCTTC. Protein product: CASSLAWGAYNEQFF.